Below are 20 T cell receptor beta chains sequenced from a single sample in a study of metastatic and nonmetastatic thyroid tumors. TCRdb re-called clones from the PCR reads using MiXCR. Of 35,000 to 50,000 clones detected, roughly a fifth appear once; the ten largest clones hold 15% to 20%. No treatment had been given to any patient before thyroid surgery. Sample: blood. All receptors derive from a female donor with papillary thyroid cancer or a benign thyroid nodule (not recorded which). Some clones in this sample may be carry-over from other donors' samples.

This clone has only a few counts. The CDR3 protein is CASRKDRASLGYTF. Written as DNA, the CDR3 is TGTGCCAGCAGGAAGGACCGTGCGAGTCTTGGCTACACCTTC. The chain couples TRBV2 to TRBJ1-2; D uncertain. Germline CDR1 reads SNHLY; CDR2 reads FYNNEI. This CDR3 contains 14 residues. The V end lost 6 bases, the J end lost 7 bases, and 18 bases lay between the germline ends.

This clone was counted only a few times. One base away lies a much larger clone, so this may be a sequencing read error. The chain joins TRBV19 to TRBJ2-3; D possibly corresponds to TRBD2 (6 bases). This CDR3 comprises 16 residues. Germline V gene data show CDR1 as LNHDA and CDR2 as SQIVND (reference sequence). V was shortened by 7 bases and J by 5 bases, with 22 bases between the two germline ends. CDR3 sequence reads: CASTPGTSRDEDTQYF. As DNA, the CDR3 is TGTGCCAGTACTCCCGGGACTTCCCGAGATGAAGATACGCAGTATTTT.

In its sample, this clone was seen many times. The CDR3 loop is CASSLRATYNEQFF. Written as DNA, the CDR3 is TGTGCCAGCAGTTTACGGGCCACCTACAATGAGCAGTTCTTC. The chain employs TRBV27 and TRBJ2-1; the D is unclear. The CDR3 contains 14 residues. V gave up 2 bases and J gave up 2 bases, with 7 bases separating them. Germline V gene sequence: CDR1 MNHEY, CDR2 SMNVEV (reference sequence).

This chain links TRBV28 with TRBJ2-2, with a weak D call TRBD1 (6 bases). V was cut by 10 bases and J by 2 bases, with 11 bases left in between. CDR1 is MDHEN and CDR2 is SYDVKM in the germline V gene. CDR3 length: 13 amino acids. CDR3 protein: CATNRVNTGELFF. For the CDR3, the DNA is TGTGCCACCAACAGGGTCAACACCGGGGAGCTGTTTTTT.

This clone was counted ten times or more. The J gene is TRBJ2-3, the V gene TRBV29-1; no definite D call. Looked up from germline, CDR1 is SQVTM and CDR2 is ANQGSEA. Trimming removed 3 bases at V and 3 bases at J, with 7 bases between. This CDR3 spans 12 amino acids. In nucleotides, the CDR3 is TGCAGCGTTGACCCCCAGACAGATACGCAGTATTTT. Translation gives CSVDPQTDTQYF.

This clone was recorded at least ten times. The V gene is TRBV4-2, the J gene TRBJ1-2; a possible D gene is TRBD1 (5 bases). Germline V gives CDR1 LGHNA, CDR2 YNFKEQ. Trimming shortened V by 0 bases and J by 4 bases, and 12 bases separated the two germline ends. The CDR3 loop spans 15 amino acids. The CDR3 here is CASSQDSDTRYGYTF. The CDR3 DNA follows: TGTGCCAGCAGCCAAGATTCGGACACACGCTATGGCTACACCTTC.

As for this clone: Being one base from a much bigger clone, this may be a read error. The J gene is TRBJ2-7, the V gene TRBV5-4; the D is unclear. CDR1 is SGHNT and CDR2 is YYREEE in the germline V gene (reference sequence). The germline V and J ends were trimmed by 6 bases and 5 bases, with 24 bases remaining between them. The CDR3 is made up of 16 amino acids. CDR3 sequence: CASTSWGNTDMDEQYF. CDR3 coding DNA: TGTGCCAGCACCTCATGGGGAAACACTGACATGGACGAGCAGTACTTC.

This clone has just one count. The junction does not match germline at one end; this may be a read error. The J gene is TRBJ2-2, the V gene TRBV11-2; 9 bases match TRBD2. The CDR3 has 17 residues. Germline CDR1 SGHAT, CDR2 FQNNGV. The DNA for the CDR3 is TGTTCCAGCATCTTAGGCGGGAGGGCGGCGAACACCGGGGAGCTGTTTTTT. Its protein product is CSSILGGRAANTGELFF.

The table lists this clone with a few counts. V is TRBV27 and J is TRBJ1-5; D gene uncertain. The V gene lost 4 bases and the J gene lost 12 bases, with 19 bases spanning the gap. Germline V lookup: CDR1 MNHEY, CDR2 SMNVEV (reference sequence). This CDR3 has 14 amino acids. The CDR3 DNA is TGTGCCAGCAGTTGGACTGCAGCTGGTAAGCACCAGCATTTT. Its protein product is CASSWTAAGKHQHF.

This clone was seen many times. This rearrangement joins TRBV10-3 to TRBJ1-3; 10 bases are a match to TRBD1. Germline V gene lookup returns CDR1 ENHRY and CDR2 SYGVKD. Losses at the gene ends were 6 bases for V and 0 bases for J; bases not matched to a gene: 5. This CDR3 is built from 16 residues. The CDR3 sequence: CAIRGQGLHSGNTIYF. DNA for the CDR3: TGTGCCATCAGGGGACAGGGGCTTCACTCTGGAAACACCATATATTTT.

This clone has ten or more counts. This chain connects TRBV11-2 to TRBJ1-2; 9 nucleotides match TRBD1. CDR1 and CDR2 from the germline V gene are SGHAT and FQNNGV. CDR3 length: 16 amino acids. Trimming removed 0 bases from V and 8 bases from J; junction bases left unmatched: 10. The CDR3 protein is CASSLEPGQGTAGYTF. Written as DNA, the CDR3 is TGTGCCAGCAGCTTAGAGCCCGGACAGGGGACGGCGGGCTACACCTTC.

This clone is labeled as medium-sized (0.01 to 0.1%). The DNA for the CDR3 is TGTGCCAGCGGGCTAGGGCAGGGCTATGGCTACACCTTC. It translates to CASGLGQGYGYTF. The V call is TRBV28, the J call TRBJ1-2; a weak D match, TRBD1 (5 bases). CDR1 and CDR2 (germline): MDHEN, SYDVKM. The CDR3 consists of 13 residues. V dropped 8 bases and J dropped 4 bases, with 14 bases sitting between them.

This clone turned up a few times. The chain couples TRBV29-1 to TRBJ1-2; D is undetermined. The length of the CDR3 is 12 residues. The V gene lost 0 bases and the J gene lost 10 bases, with 12 bases spanning the gap. Germline V gene sequence: CDR1 SQVTM, CDR2 ANQGSEA. The CDR3 DNA reads as TGCAGCGTTGAAGATCGGCCAAGGGCCTACACCTTC. This encodes CSVEDRPRAYTF.

At least ten counts were recorded for this clone. Just one base apart from a much larger clone, this may be a read error. The same CDR3 also results from other DNA sequences found in this sample. V and J are TRBV2 and TRBJ1-4; D is perhaps TRBD1 (6 bases). The germline V gene has CDR1 SNHLY and CDR2 FYNNEI. V lost 9 bases and J 7 bases, leaving 15 bases between the germline ends. The CDR3 has 13 amino acids. The CDR3 protein is CASSAGAGEKLFF. In nucleotides, the CDR3 is TGTGCCAGTTCGGCGGGGGCAGGTGAAAAACTGTTTTTT. The full variable domain, in which reference TRBV2 and TRBJ1-4 provide the parts outside the CDR3, is EPEVTQTPSHQVTQMGQEVILRCVPISNHLYFYWYRQILGQKVEFLVSFYNNEISEKSEIFDDQFSVERPDGSNFTLKIRSTKLEDSAMYFCASSAGAGEKLFFGSGTQLSVL.

This clone appeared many times. The gene calls are TRBV5-1 and TRBJ2-5; 8 bases are a match to TRBD1. V shed 0 bases and J 5 bases; nucleotides not matched to a gene: 9. Germline-derived CDR1 and CDR2 are SGHRS and YFSETQ. The CDR3 contains 16 residues. The CDR3 DNA sequence: TGCGCCAGCAGCTTGGGATTCAGGGGGCAGGGGGAGACCCAGTACTTC. Amino acid sequence: CASSLGFRGQGETQYF.

The V gene is TRBV20-1, the J gene TRBJ2-7; D uncertain. The CDR3 contains 14 residues. Germline assignment: CDR1 DFQATT and CDR2 SNEGSKA (reference sequence). This CDR3 is CSGTALVQPCEQYF. For the CDR3, the DNA is TGCAGCGGAACCGCTCTGGTACAGCCGTGCGAGCAGTACTTC.

This chain connects TRBV27 to TRBJ2-7; D not resolved. Germline V gene data show CDR1 as MNHEY and CDR2 as SMNVEV (reference sequence). This CDR3 is 13 amino acids long. Deletions cut 5 bases from V and 10 bases from J, with 18 bases between. CDR3 amino acids: CASSPNHRYNQYF. Here the CDR3 DNA reads TGTGCCAGCAGTCCCAATCACCGGTACAACCAGTACTTC.

This clone was counted only a few times. Since a much larger clone is just one base distant, this may be a read error. The sample contains more than one DNA sequence encoding this CDR3. The V and J genes are TRBV28 and TRBJ1-2; D perhaps matches TRBD1 (5 bases). The CDR3 contains 14 residues. Germline loops: CDR1 MDHEN, CDR2 SYDVKM. The CDR3 reads CASSSSQGSQGYTF. CDR3 DNA: TGTGCCAGCAGTTCGAGCCAGGGTAGTCAAGGCTACACTTTC.

This clone was counted at least ten times. V and J are TRBV11-2 and TRBJ2-7; 12 bases match TRBD1. Per the germline V gene, CDR1 is SGHAT and CDR2 is FQNNGV. CDR3 length: 16 residues. With 3 bases clipped from V and 3 bases from J, the junction kept 6 bases outside the gene matches. The CDR3 loop reads CASSFSGTGGSYEQYF. The CDR3 nucleotides read TGTGCCAGCAGCTTCTCCGGGACAGGGGGCAGCTACGAGCAGTACTTC.

This clone is judged medium-sized. The CDR3 DNA sequence: TGTGCCAGCGAGGACAGGGGAGGGAAACACGAGCAGTACTTC. Its translation: CASEDRGGKHEQYF. The genes are TRBV6-1 and TRBJ2-7, with TRBD1 identical over 9 bases. Germline CDR1 is MNHNS and CDR2 is SASEGT. The ends lost 8 bases at V and 5 bases at J; junction bases unmatched: 10. This CDR3 is 14 amino acids long.